The rows below give T cell receptor beta chains drawn from one sample of a study of beta chain features in type 1 diabetes. Assay used: immunoSEQ multiplex PCR; TCRdb lists only in-frame clones, some missing. The sample has 850,000 to 900,000 clones, under 20% seen once; the top ten hold around 0.02%. Sequencing input: naive CD4+ T cells from blood. These receptors all come from a woman younger than 30 in good health. Each CDR3 is given with its conserved first and last residue. D genes are given only for firm matches. Rows give clone size only sometimes, using once, few, many, or a class for an expanded clone.

d_call clone_size j_call v_call cdr3_aa cdr3_nt
. few TRBJ2-5 TRBV5-1 CASSLDEGTQYF TGCGCCAGCAGCTTGGACGAAGGGACCCAGTACTTC
TRBD1 few TRBJ1-1 TRBV7-9 CASSVTGPGNTEAFF TGTGCCAGCAGCGTGACAGGGCCCGGGAACACTGAAGCTTTCTTT
TRBD2 . TRBJ2-7 TRBV11-2 CASSPAGLPTYEQYF TGTGCCAGCAGCCCAGCGGGACTACCCACCTACGAGCAGTACTTC
TRBD2 few TRBJ2-2 TRBV4-3 CASSHNPGLNTGELFF TGCGCCAGCAGCCACAACCCGGGACTAAACACCGGGGAGCTGTTTTTT
TRBD2 . TRBJ2-6 TRBV15 CATRPSGSGGANVLTF TGTGCCACCAGGCCTAGCGGGAGTGGGGGGGCCAACGTCCTGACTTTC
TRBD1 few TRBJ2-7 TRBV9 CASSVDPQGAYEQYF TGTGCCAGCAGCGTAGACCCACAGGGGGCCTACGAGCAGTACTTC
. few TRBJ1-3 TRBV5-6 CASSLRVTGNTIYF TGTGCCAGCAGCTTGCGGGTAACTGGAAACACCATATATTTT
. . TRBJ2-7 TRBV18 CASSPTLYEQYF TGTGCCAGCTCACCAACTCTGTACGAGCAGTACTTC
TRBD2 once TRBJ2-1 TRBV28 CASSSLRGRNEQFF TGTGCCAGCAGTTCCCTCCGCGGGAGAAACGAGCAGTTCTTC
TRBD2 few TRBJ2-7 TRBV7-2 CASSLGLAAYEQYF TGTGCCAGCAGCCTCGGACTAGCGGCCTACGAGCAGTACTTC
TRBD2 . TRBJ2-1 TRBV7-8 CASSSRLAAYNEQFF TGTGCCAGCAGCTCCCGACTAGCGGCCTACAATGAGCAGTTCTTC
. few TRBJ2-1 TRBV9 CASSGTGSSYNEQFF TGTGCCAGCAGCGGTACCGGGAGCTCCTACAATGAGCAGTTCTTC
. few TRBJ2-5 TRBV5-1 CASSLNPSERGQETQYF TGCGCCAGCAGCTTGAATCCGAGTGAGAGGGGACAAGAGACCCAGTACTTC
. few TRBJ2-3 TRBV27 CASSLSVNPDTQYF TGTGCCAGCAGTTTATCGGTCAATCCAGATACGCAGTATTTT
. . TRBJ1-3 TRBV6-6 CASSFYLQYSGNTIYF TGTGCCAGCAGTTTCTACCTACAGTACTCTGGAAACACCATATATTTT
. few TRBJ2-7 TRBV4-3 CASSQDLGAWSEQYF TGCGCCAGCAGCCAAGATTTGGGGGCTTGGAGCGAGCAGTACTTC
. few TRBJ2-1 TRBV7-9 CASSLPSQGRNEQFF TGTGCCAGCAGCTTACCCTCGCAGGGTCGCAATGAGCAGTTCTTC
. . TRBJ2-1 TRBV7-9 CASSIGDNEQFF TGTGCCAGCAGCATAGGGGACAATGAGCAGTTCTTC
. few TRBJ2-7 TRBV6-5 CASSSGNGVYEQYF TGTGCCAGCAGTTCGGGGAACGGAGTCTACGAGCAGTACTTC
. . TRBJ1-1 TRBV9 CASSVEGHQGTEAFF TGTGCCAGCAGCGTAGAGGGACACCAGGGGACTGAAGCTTTCTTT
. . TRBJ1-5 TRBV11-2 CASSHRGWPQHF TGTGCCAGCAGCCACCGCGGGTGGCCCCAGCATTTT
. . TRBJ2-3 TRBV18 CASSPSLTTDTQYF TGTGCCAGCTCACCAAGCCTCACAACAGATACGCAGTATTTT
. . TRBJ2-7 TRBV15 CATSRELGAYEQYF TGTGCCACCAGCAGAGAGCTGGGAGCCTACGAGCAGTACTTC
. few TRBJ2-6 TRBV28 CASSAYRARDRDGANVLTF TGTGCCAGCAGTGCATACAGGGCCAGGGATAGGGACGGGGCCAACGTCCTGACTTTC
. . TRBJ2-3 TRBV7-2 CASTSKRGLADLTDTQYF TGTGCCAGCACAAGTAAAAGGGGGCTAGCGGACCTCACAGATACGCAGTATTTT
. . TRBJ2-7 TRBV19 CASSMRQGTYEQYF TGTGCCAGTAGTATGCGCCAGGGAACTTACGAGCAGTACTTC
TRBD1 . TRBJ1-1 TRBV11-2 CASSTTGTETIYTEAFF TGTGCCAGCAGCACCACCGGGACAGAGACTATTTACACTGAAGCTTTCTTT
. . TRBJ2-1 TRBV10-3 CATRPGDNEQFF TGTGCCACCCGGCCGGGGGATAATGAGCAGTTCTTC
. once TRBJ2-6 TRBV28 CASSPKGTGANVLTF TGTGCCAGCAGTCCGAAGGGAACCGGGGCCAACGTCCTGACTTTC
TRBD2 many TRBJ2-4 TRBV7-9 CASSPVQRDHIQYF TGTGCCAGCAGCCCTGTTCAGCGGGATCACATTCAGTACTTC
. . TRBJ2-7 TRBV18 CASSPGGTTYEQYF TGTGCCAGCTCACCAGGGGGAACCACCTACGAGCAGTACTTC
TRBD2 few TRBJ2-1 TRBV11-2 CASSLGGGDEQFF TGTGCCAGCAGCTTAGGGGGAGGGGATGAGCAGTTCTTC
TRBD2 . TRBJ2-1 TRBV7-2 CASSLRAAGGYNEQFF TGTGCCAGCAGCTTACGGGCGGCGGGAGGCTACAATGAGCAGTTCTTC
. few TRBJ1-4 TRBV19 CASSPRSLATNEKLFF TGTGCCAGTAGCCCAAGGAGTTTGGCAACTAATGAAAAACTGTTTTTT
. . TRBJ2-2 TRBV15 CATSRDPGPGELFF TGTGCCACCAGCAGAGATCCGGGGCCCGGGGAGCTGTTTTTT
. . TRBJ1-3 TRBV7-9 CASSPGTSGNTIYF TGTGCCAGCAGTCCCGGGACTTCGGGAAACACCATATATTTT
. . TRBJ2-2 TRBV7-2 CASSSRDIATGELFF TGTGCCAGCAGCTCCCGGGACATAGCCACCGGGGAGCTGTTTTTT
. . TRBJ1-2 TRBV28 CAIEDGNYGYTF TGTGCCATAGAGGACGGTAACTATGGCTACACCTTC
. few TRBJ2-3 TRBV6-5 CASSYSMSTDTQYF TGTGCCAGCAGTTACTCGATGAGCACAGATACGCAGTATTTT
. few TRBJ2-7 TRBV6-5 CASSLGPALSYEQYF TGTGCCAGCAGTTTAGGTCCAGCCCTTTCCTACGAGCAGTACTTC
. few TRBJ1-5 TRBV11-2 CASSSLGQPQHF TGTGCCAGCAGCTCCCTGGGCCAGCCCCAGCATTTT
. . TRBJ2-5 TRBV11-2 CASSRSGPRETQYF TGTGCCAGCAGCCGATCCGGGCCTCGGGAGACCCAGTACTTC
. few TRBJ2-3 TRBV5-1 CASSSRGVTDTQYF TGCGCCAGCAGCTCCAGGGGAGTCACAGATACGCAGTATTTT
. few TRBJ2-1 TRBV28 CATGSGYNEQFF TGTGCCACGGGTTCGGGCTACAATGAGCAGTTCTTC
. . TRBJ2-7 TRBV13 CASSSSSGTSYEQYF TGTGCCAGCAGCTCCTCGTCGGGGACATCATACGAGCAGTACTTC
. few TRBJ1-1 TRBV6-5 CASRRRGNTEAFF TGTGCCAGCAGGAGGAGGGGAAACACTGAAGCTTTCTTT
. few TRBJ2-2 TRBV5-1 CASSLAPVGASTGELFF TGCGCCAGCAGCTTGGCCCCCGTGGGGGCGAGCACCGGGGAGCTGTTTTTT
. few TRBJ2-7 TRBV7-9 CASARGRRTYEQYF TGTGCCAGCGCTCGGGGCAGGAGAACCTACGAGCAGTACTTC
. few TRBJ2-1 TRBV9 CASSVGNNEQFF TGTGCCAGCAGCGTAGGAAACAATGAGCAGTTCTTC
TRBD2 . TRBJ2-7 TRBV2 CASGGTSGIGEQYF TGTGCCAGCGGTGGAACTAGCGGGATTGGCGAGCAGTACTTC
TRBD2 few TRBJ2-2 TRBV7-9 CASSLVAGEYTGELFF TGTGCCAGCAGCTTAGTAGCGGGAGAGTACACCGGGGAGCTGTTTTTT
. . TRBJ2-1 TRBV7-2 CASSLGVGPNNEQFF TGTGCCAGCAGCCTGGGCGTGGGCCCGAACAATGAGCAGTTCTTC
. . TRBJ2-2 TRBV4-1 CASSQPLRFKIGTGELFF TGCGCCAGCAGCCAACCCCTCAGGTTCAAGATCGGAACCGGGGAGCTGTTTTTT
. few TRBJ1-1 TRBV28 CASSLMSGVTEAFF TGTGCCAGCAGTTTAATGTCAGGGGTTACTGAAGCTTTCTTT
. . TRBJ1-2 TRBV4-3 CASSDLGGFYGYTF TGCGCCAGCAGCGATTTAGGAGGATTCTATGGCTACACCTTC
TRBD1 once TRBJ1-5 TRBV5-1 CASSSSGGQPQHF TGCGCCAGCAGCTCCTCAGGGGGCCAGCCCCAGCATTTT
. . TRBJ1-1 TRBV7-2 CASSVYGSQNTEAFF TGTGCCAGCAGCGTATATGGCAGCCAGAACACTGAAGCTTTCTTT
. . TRBJ2-7 TRBV14 CASSHLASVRIKCYEQYF TGTGCCAGCAGCCACCTCGCTAGCGTTCGGATTAAATGCTACGAGCAGTACTTC
TRBD2 few TRBJ2-7 TRBV18 CASSPRWTSGSTYEQYF TGTGCCAGCTCACCGCGTTGGACTAGCGGGAGTACATACGAGCAGTACTTC
. . TRBJ1-2 TRBV6-5 CASSYGTGSFYGYTF TGTGCCAGCAGTTATGGTACAGGTTCCTTCTATGGCTACACCTTC